This T cell receptor (beta chain) stems from a study of beta chain features in type 1 diabetes. Since all of the isolated RNA was reverse transcribed, expressed TCRB transcripts were what got sequenced. TCRdb's copy holds only in-frame clones and misses some; the assay was immunoSEQ multiplex PCR. The sample includes roughly 240,000 clones, roughly an eighth of them seen just once. This clone came up a few times. Every donor had blood drawn once into heparin, roughly 110 mL on average. Trimming shortened V by 2 bases and J by 4 bases, and 12 bases separated the two germline ends. Germline loops: CDR1 MGHRA, CDR2 YSYEKL. CDR3 length equals 15 residues.

This sequence was found in a woman aged 40-49 years in good health. Source material: naive CD4+ T cells from blood. This chain joins TRBV4-1 and TRBJ1-3, with a weak D call TRBD1 (6 bases). The CDR3 nucleotides read TGCGCCAGCAGCCAACAACAGGGCCCCGGAAACACCATATATTTT. It codes for CASSQQQGPGNTIYF.